Sequencing of this T cell receptor beta chain was carried out in a study of T cells in Graves' hyperthyroidism and ophthalmopathy. Study at large: Blood was drawn when the patient was first diagnosed and still untreated.

As for this clonotype: A much larger clone is a single base away; this may be a read error.

There were TCR beta CDR3 regions amplified from RNA transcripts. During a first-round RT-PCR of the TCR CDR3, the HTBI primer set was used. TCRdb fed the multiplex PCR reads into MiXCR, producing one record per CDR3 protein. The sample records a few hundred thousand distinct CDR3 sequences, roughly 20% being singletons. This sequence originates from a man aged 45 to 65 with Graves' ophthalmopathy. The sequencing input was blood.

The CDR3 DNA follows: TGTGCCAGCAGTGGTGGAGGGAGCGGGAGTCCCTACGAGCAGTACTTC. This translates into CASSGGGSGSPYEQYF. J is TRBJ2-7 and V is TRBV6-2 or TRBV6-3; TRBD2 matches at 8 bases. From germline, CDR1 is MNHEY and CDR2 SVGEGT. V shed 5 bases and J 2 bases; nucleotides not matched to a gene: 11. There are 16 residues in the CDR3.